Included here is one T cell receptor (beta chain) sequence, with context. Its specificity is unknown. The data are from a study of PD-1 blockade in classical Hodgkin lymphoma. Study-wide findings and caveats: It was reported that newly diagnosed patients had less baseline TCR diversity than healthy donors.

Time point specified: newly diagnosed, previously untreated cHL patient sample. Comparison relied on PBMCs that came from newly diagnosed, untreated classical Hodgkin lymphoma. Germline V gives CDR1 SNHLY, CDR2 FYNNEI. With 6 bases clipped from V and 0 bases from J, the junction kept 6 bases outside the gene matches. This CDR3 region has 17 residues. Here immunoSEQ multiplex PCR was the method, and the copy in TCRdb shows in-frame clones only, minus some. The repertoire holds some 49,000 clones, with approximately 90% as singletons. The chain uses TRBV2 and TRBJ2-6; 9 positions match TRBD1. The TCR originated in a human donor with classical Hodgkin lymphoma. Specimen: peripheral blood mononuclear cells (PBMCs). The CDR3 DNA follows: TGTGCCAGCAGCTTCACAGGGGGCCCCTCTGGGGCCAACGTCCTGACTTTC. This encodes CASSFTGGPSGANVLTF.